This T cell receptor (beta chain) was captured by sequencing in a study of OX40 agonist ivuxolimab in advanced cancers. From germline, CDR1 is SGHRS and CDR2 YFSETQ. Trimming pared 2 bases from V and 5 bases from J, leaving 3 bases between. The CDR3 runs 11 residues. Measured with immunoSEQ multiplex PCR; TCRdb has only the in-frame clones, and not every one. The sample carries some 74,000 clones, roughly 88% recorded once. The source was CD4+ or CD8+ T cells sorted from blood, collected in a trial of the OX40 agonist ivuxolimab. The sequence derives from an adult with an advanced solid tumor such as melanoma, head and neck, liver or kidney cancer. The J gene is TRBJ2-3, the V gene TRBV5-1, with no clear D. The chain's CDR3 is CASSLEDTQYF. CDR3 in DNA: TGCGCCAGCAGCTTAGAAGATACGCAGTATTTT.